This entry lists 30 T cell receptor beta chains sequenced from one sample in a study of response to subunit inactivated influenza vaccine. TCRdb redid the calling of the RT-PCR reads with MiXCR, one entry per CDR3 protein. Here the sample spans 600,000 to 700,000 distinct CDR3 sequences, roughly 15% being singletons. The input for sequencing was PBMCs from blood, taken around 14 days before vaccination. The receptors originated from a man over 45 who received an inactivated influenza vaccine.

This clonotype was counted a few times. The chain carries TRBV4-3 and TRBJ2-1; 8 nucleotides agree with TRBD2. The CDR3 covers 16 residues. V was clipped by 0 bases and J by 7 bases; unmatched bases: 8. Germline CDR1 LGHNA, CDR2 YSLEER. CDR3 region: CASSQDPGGAVNEQFF. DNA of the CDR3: TGCGCCAGCAGCCAAGATCCCGGGGGGGCCGTTAATGAGCAGTTCTTC.

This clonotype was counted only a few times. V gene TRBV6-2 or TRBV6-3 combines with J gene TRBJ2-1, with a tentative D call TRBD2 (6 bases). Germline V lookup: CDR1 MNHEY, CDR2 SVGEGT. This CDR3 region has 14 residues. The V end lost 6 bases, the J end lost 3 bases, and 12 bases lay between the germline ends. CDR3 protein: CASRGGAYYNEQFF. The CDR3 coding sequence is TGTGCCAGCAGAGGCGGGGCGTACTACAATGAGCAGTTCTTC.

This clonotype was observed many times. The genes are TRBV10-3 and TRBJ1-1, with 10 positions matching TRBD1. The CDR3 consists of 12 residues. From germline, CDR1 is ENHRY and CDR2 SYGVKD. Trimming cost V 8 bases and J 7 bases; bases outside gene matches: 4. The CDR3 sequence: CAIGQGDGEAFF. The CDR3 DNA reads TGTGCCATCGGACAGGGGGATGGTGAAGCTTTCTTT.

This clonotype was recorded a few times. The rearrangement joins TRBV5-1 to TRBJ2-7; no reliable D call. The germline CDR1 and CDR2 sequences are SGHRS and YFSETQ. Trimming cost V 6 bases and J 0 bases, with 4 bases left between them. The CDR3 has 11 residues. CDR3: CASMGSYEQYF. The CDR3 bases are TGCGCCAGCATGGGCTCCTACGAGCAGTACTTC.

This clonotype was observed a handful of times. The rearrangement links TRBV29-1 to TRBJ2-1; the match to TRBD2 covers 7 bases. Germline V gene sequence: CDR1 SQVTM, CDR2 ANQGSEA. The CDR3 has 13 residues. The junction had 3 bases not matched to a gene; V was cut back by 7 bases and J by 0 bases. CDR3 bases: TGCAGCGCAGCTAGCGGCTCCTACAATGAGCAGTTCTTC. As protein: CSAASGSYNEQFF.

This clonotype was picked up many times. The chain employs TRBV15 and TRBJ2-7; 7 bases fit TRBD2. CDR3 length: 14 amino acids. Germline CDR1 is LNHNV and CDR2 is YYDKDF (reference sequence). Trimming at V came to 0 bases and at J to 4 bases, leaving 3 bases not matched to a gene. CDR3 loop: CATSRDLAAYEQYF. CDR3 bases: TGTGCCACCAGCAGAGATCTAGCGGCTTACGAGCAGTACTTC.

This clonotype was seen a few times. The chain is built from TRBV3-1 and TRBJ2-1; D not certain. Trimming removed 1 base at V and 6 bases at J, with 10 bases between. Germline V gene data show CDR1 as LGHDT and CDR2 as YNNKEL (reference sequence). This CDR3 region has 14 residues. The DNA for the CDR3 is TGTGCCAGCAGCCAAGGCGTACTTTCCAATGAGCAGTTCTTC. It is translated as CASSQGVLSNEQFF.

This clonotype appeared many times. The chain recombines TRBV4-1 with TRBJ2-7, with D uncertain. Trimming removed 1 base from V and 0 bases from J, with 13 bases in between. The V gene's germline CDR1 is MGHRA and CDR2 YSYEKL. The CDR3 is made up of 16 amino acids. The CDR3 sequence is CASSQGPGLSSYEQYF. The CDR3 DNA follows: TGCGCCAGCAGCCAAGGGCCAGGTCTTAGCTCCTACGAGCAGTACTTC.

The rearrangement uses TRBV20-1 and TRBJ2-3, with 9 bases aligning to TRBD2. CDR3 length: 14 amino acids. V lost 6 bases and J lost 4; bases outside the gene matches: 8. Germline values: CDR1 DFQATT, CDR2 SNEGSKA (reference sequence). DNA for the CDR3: TGCAGTGCCCCGGCCGTAGCGGGAGCAGATACGCAGTATTTT. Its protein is CSAPAVAGADTQYF.

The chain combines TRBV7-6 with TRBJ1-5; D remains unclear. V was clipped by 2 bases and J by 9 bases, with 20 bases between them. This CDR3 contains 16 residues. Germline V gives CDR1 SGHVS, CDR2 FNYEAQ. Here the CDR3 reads CASSLCTAACCRPQHF. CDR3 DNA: TGTGCCAGCAGCTTATGCACAGCGGCGTGTTGTAGGCCCCAGCATTTT.

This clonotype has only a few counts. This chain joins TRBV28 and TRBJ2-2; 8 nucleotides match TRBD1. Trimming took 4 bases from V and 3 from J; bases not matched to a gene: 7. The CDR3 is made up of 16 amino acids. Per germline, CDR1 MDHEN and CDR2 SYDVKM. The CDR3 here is CASSYRQGAYTGELFF. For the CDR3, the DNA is TGTGCCAGCAGTTATCGGCAGGGGGCGTACACCGGGGAGCTGTTTTTT.

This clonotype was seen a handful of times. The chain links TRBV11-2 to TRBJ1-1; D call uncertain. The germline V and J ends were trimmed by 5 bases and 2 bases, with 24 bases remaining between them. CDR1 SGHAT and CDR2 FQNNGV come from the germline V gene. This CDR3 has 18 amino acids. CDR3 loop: CASSLIGLGELANTEAFF. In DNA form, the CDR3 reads TGTGCCAGCAGCCTTATAGGTTTGGGTGAGTTGGCTAACACTGAAGCTTTCTTT.

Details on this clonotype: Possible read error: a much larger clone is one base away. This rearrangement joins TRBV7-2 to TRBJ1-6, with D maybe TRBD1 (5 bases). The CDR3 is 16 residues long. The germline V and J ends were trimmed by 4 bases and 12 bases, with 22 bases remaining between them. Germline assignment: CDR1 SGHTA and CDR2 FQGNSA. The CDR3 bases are TGTGCCAGCAGCTCCTCCACCAACCATAGGGGAGTACCCCTCCACTTT. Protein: CASSSSTNHRGVPLHF. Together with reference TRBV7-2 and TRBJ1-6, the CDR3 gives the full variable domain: GAGVSQSPSNKVTEKGKDVELRCDPISGHTALYWYRQSLGQGLEFLIYFQGNSAPDKSGLPSDRFSAERTGGSVSTLTIQRTQQEDSAVYLCASSSSTNHRGVPLHFGNGTRLTVT.

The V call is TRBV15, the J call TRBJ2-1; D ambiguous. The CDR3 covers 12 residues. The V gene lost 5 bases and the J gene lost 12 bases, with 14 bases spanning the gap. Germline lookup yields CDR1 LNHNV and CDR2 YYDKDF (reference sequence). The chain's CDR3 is CATSPDRVMQFF. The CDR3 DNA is TGTGCCACCAGCCCCGACCGGGTTATGCAGTTCTTC. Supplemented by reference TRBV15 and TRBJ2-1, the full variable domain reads DAMVIQNPRYQVTQFGKPVTLSCSQTLNHNVMYWYQQKSSQAPKLLFHYYDKDFNNEADTPDNFQSRRPNTSFCFLDIRSPGLGDTAMYLCATSPDRVMQFFGPGTRLTVL.

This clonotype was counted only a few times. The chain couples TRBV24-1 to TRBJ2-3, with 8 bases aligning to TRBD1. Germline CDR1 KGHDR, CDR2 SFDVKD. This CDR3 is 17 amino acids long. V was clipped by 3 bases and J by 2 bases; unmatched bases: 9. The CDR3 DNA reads TGTGCCACCAGTGATCTCCGGACAGGGAAGGACACAGATACGCAGTATTTT. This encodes CATSDLRTGKDTDTQYF.

CDR3 amino acids: CASSFGVSYPYNEQFF. The CDR3, as DNA: TGTGCCAGCAGCTTCGGGGTGTCTTACCCCTACAATGAGCAGTTCTTC. The gene calls are TRBV7-9 and TRBJ2-1; D perhaps matches TRBD2 (5 bases). Trimming removed 3 bases from V and 2 bases from J, with 14 bases in between. The CDR3 covers 16 residues. In germline, CDR1 is SEHNR, CDR2 FQNEAQ (reference sequence).

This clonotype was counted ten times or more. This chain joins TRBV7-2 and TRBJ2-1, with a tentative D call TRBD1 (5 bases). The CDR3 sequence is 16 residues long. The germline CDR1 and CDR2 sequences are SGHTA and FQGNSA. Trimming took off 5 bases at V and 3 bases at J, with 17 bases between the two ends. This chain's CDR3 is CASSPFRQINYNEQFF. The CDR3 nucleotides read TGTGCCAGCAGCCCTTTCCGACAGATCAACTACAATGAGCAGTTCTTC.

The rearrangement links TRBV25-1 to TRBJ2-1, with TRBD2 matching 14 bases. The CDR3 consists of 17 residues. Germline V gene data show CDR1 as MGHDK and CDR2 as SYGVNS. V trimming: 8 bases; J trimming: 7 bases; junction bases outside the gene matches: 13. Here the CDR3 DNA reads TGTGCCAGCGGGGAGGGACTAGCGGGAGATTGGCGGAATGAGCAGTTCTTC. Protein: CASGEGLAGDWRNEQFF.

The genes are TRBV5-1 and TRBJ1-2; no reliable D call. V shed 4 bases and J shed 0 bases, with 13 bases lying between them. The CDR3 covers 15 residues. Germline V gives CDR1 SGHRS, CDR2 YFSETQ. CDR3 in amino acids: CASSPTGKTNYGYTF. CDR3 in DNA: TGCGCCAGCAGCCCGACCGGGAAGACTAACTATGGCTACACCTTC.

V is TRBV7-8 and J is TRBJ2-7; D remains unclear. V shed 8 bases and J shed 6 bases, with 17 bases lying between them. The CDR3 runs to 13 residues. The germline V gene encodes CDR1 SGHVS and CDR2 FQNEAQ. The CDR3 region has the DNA TGTGCCAGCGGCCTGGTGGCCCTCGGCGAGCAGTACTTC. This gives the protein CASGLVALGEQYF.

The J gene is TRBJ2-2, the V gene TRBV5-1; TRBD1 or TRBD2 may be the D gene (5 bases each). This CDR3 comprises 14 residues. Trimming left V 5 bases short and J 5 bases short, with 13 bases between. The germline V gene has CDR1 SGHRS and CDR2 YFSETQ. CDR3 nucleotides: TGCGCCAGCAGTCCGGGGCCTACTACCGGGGAGCTGTTTTTT. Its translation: CASSPGPTTGELFF. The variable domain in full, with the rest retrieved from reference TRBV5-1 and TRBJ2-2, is KAGVTQTPRYLIKTRGQQVTLSCSPISGHRSVSWYQQTPGQGLQFLFEYFSETQRNKGNFPGRFSGRQFSNSRSEMNVSTLELGDSALYLCASSPGPTTGELFFGEGSRLTVL.

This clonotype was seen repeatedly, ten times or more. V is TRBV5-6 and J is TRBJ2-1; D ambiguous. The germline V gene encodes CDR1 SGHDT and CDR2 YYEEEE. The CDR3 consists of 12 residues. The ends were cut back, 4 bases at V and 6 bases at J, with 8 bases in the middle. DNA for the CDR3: TGTGCCAGCAGCCCCCTAAGCAATGAGCAGTTCTTC. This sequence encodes CASSPLSNEQFF. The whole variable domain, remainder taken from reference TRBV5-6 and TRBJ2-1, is DAGVTQSPTHLIKTRGQQVTLRCSPKSGHDTVSWYQQALGQGPQFIFQYYEEEERQRGNFPDRFSGHQFPNYSSELNVNALLLGDSALYLCASSPLSNEQFFGPGTRLTVL.

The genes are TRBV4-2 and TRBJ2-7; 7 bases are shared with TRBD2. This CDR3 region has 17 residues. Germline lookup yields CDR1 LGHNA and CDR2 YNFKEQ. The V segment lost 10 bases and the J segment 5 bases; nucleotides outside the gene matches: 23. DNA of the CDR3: TGTGCCATGGGCCCCGGGCTCGCGGGAGAGAAGATGGACGAGCAGTACTTC. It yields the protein CAMGPGLAGEKMDEQYF.

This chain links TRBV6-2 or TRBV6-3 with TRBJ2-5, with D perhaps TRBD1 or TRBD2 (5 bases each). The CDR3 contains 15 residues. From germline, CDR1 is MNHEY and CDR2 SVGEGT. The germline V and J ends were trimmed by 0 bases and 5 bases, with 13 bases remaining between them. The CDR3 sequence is CASSYSGPAAETQYF. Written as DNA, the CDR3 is TGTGCCAGCAGTTACTCGGGACCGGCGGCGGAGACCCAGTACTTC.

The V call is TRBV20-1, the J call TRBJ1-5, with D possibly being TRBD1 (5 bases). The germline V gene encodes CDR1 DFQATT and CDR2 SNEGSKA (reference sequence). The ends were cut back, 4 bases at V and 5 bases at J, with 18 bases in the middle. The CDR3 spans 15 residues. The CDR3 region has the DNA TGCAGTGCTAAAAGTGTCAGGGAATCCGATCAGCCCCAGCATTTT. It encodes CSAKSVRESDQPQHF.

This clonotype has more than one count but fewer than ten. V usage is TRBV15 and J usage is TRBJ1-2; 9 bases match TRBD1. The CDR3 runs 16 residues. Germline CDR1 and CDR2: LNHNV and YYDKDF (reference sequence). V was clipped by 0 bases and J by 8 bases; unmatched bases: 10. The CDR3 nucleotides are TGTGCCACCAGCAGAGATGTACGGGGACAGGGTGGCGGCTACACCTTC. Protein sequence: CATSRDVRGQGGGYTF.

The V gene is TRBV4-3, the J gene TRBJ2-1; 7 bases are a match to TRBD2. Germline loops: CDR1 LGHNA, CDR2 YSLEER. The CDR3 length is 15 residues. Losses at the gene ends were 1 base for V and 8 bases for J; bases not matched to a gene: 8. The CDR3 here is CASSQGLGGVYEQFF. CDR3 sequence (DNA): TGCGCCAGCAGCCAAGGTCTGGGAGGGGTATATGAGCAGTTCTTC.

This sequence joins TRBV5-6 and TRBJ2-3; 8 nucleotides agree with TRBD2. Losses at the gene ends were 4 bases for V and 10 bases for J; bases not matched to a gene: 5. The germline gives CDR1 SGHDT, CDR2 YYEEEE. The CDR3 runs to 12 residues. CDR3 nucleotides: TGTGCCAGCAGCCCCCGGACTAGCTCGCAGTATTTT. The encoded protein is CASSPRTSSQYF.

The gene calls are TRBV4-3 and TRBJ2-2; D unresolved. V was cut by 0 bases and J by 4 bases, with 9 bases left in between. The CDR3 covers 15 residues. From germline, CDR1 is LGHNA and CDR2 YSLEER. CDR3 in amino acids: CASSQEGSITGELFF. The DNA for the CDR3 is TGCGCCAGCAGCCAAGAGGGCAGTATCACCGGGGAGCTGTTTTTT.

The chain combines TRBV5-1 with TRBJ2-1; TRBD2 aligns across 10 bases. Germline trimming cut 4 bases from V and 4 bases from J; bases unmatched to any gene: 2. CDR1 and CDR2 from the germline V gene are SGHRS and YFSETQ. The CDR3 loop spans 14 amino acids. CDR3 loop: CASSSGRGYNEQFF. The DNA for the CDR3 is TGCGCCAGCAGCAGCGGGAGGGGGTACAATGAGCAGTTCTTC.